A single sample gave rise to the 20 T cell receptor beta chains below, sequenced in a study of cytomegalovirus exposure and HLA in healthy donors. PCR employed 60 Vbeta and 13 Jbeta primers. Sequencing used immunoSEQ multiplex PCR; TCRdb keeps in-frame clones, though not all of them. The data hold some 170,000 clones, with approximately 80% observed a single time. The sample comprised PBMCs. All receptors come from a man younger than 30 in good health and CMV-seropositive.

In DNA form, the CDR3 reads TGTGCCAGCAGCTTTGGACAGTCAACTAATGAAAAACTGTTTTTT. This gives the protein CASSFGQSTNEKLFF. The genes are TRBV5-6 and TRBJ1-4, with D possibly TRBD1 on 6 matching bases. This CDR3 has 15 residues. The germline V gene has CDR1 SGHDT and CDR2 YYEEEE. Trimming shortened V by 2 bases and J by 0 bases, and 8 bases separated the two germline ends.

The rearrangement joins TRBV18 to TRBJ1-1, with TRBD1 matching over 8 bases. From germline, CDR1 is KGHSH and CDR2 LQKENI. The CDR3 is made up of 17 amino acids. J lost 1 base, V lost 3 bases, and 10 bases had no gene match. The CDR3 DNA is TGTGCCAGCTCACCCAACCCCAGGGGGCTGGCGAACACTGAAGCTTTCTTT. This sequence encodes CASSPNPRGLANTEAFF.

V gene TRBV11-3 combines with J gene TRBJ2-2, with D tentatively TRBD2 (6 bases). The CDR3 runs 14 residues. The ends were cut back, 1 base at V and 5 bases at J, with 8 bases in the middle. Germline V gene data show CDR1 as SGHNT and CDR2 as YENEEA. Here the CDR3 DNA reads TGTGCCAGCAGCTTAGGCGGGGAAACCGGGGAGCTGTTTTTT. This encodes CASSLGGETGELFF.

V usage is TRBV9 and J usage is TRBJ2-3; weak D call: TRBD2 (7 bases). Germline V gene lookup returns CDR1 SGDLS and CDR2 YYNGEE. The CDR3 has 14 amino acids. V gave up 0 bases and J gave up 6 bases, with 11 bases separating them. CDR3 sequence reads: CASSVARGGDTQYF. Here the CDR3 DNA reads TGTGCCAGCAGCGTAGCAAGGGGGGGCGATACGCAGTATTTT.

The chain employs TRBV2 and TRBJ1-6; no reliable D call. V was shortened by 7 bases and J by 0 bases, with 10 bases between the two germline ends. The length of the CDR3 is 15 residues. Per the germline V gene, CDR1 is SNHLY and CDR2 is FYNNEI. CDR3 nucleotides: TGTGCCAGCATGACGAGGAGCTCCTATAATTCACCCCTCCACTTT. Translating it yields CASMTRSSYNSPLHF.

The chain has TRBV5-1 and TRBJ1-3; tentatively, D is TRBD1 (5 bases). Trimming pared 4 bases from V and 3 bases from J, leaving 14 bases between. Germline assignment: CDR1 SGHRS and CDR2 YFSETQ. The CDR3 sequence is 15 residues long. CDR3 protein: CASSLRPGGGNTIYF. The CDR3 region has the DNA TGCGCCAGCAGCCTCCGGCCCGGGGGTGGAAACACCATATATTTT.

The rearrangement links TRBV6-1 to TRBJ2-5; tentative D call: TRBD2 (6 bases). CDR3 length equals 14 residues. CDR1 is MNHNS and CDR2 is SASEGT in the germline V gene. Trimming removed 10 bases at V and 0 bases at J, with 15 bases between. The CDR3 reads CANGGAINQETQYF. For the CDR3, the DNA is TGTGCCAACGGAGGGGCCATCAACCAAGAGACCCAGTACTTC.

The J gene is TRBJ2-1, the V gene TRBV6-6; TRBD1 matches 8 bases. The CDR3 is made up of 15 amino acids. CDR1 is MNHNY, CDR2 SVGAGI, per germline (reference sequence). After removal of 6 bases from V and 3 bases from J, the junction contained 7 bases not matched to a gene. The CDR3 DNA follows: TGTGCCAGCAGCATACAGGGGGGAGGCTACAATGAGCAGTTCTTC. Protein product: CASSIQGGGYNEQFF.

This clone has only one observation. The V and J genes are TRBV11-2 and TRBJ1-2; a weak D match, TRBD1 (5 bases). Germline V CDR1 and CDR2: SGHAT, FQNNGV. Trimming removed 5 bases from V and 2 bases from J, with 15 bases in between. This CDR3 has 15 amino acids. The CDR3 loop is CASSAQRTPNYGYTF. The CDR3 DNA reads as TGTGCCAGCAGCGCCCAAAGGACACCAAACTATGGCTACACCTTC.

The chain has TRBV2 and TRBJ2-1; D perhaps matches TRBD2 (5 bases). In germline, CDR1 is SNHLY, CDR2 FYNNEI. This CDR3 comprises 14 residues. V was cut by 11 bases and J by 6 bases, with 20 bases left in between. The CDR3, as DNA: TGTGCCGTATTAACGGGAAAGGGTGTCAATGAGCAGTTCTTC. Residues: CAVLTGKGVNEQFF. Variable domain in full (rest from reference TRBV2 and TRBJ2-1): EPEVTQTPSHQVTQMGQEVILRCVPISNHLYFYWYRQILGQKVEFLVSFYNNEISEKSEIFDDQFSVERPDGSNFTLKIRSTKLEDSAMYFCAVLTGKGVNEQFFGPGTRLTVL.

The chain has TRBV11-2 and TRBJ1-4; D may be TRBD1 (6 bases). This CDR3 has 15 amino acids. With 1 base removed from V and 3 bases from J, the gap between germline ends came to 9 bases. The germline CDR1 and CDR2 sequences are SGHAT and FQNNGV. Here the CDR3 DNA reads TGTGCCAGCAGCTTAGCCCAGGGGTCTAATGAAAAACTGTTTTTT. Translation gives CASSLAQGSNEKLFF.

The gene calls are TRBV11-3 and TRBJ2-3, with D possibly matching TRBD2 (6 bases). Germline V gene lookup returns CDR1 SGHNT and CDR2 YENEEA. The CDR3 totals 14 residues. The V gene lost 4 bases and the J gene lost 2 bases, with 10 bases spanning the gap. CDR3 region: CASSSGLDTDTQYF. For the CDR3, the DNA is TGTGCCAGCAGCTCGGGACTGGACACAGATACGCAGTATTTT.

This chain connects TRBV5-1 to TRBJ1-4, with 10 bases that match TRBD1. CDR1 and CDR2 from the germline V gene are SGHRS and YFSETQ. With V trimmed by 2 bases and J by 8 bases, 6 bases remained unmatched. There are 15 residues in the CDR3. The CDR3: CASSFEGQGLEKLFF. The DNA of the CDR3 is TGCGCCAGCAGCTTTGAGGGACAGGGGTTAGAAAAACTGTTTTTT. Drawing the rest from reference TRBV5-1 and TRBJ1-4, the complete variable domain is KAGVTQTPRYLIKTRGQQVTLSCSPISGHRSVSWYQQTPGQGLQFLFEYFSETQRNKGNFPGRFSGRQFSNSRSEMNVSTLELGDSALYLCASSFEGQGLEKLFFGSGTQLSVL.

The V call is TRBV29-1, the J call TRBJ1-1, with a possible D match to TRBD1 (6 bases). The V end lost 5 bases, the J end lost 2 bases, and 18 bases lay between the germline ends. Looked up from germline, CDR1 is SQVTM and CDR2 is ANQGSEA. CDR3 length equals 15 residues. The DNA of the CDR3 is TGCAGCGTTTCTCTACCCCAGGGGCCCAACACTGAAGCTTTCTTT. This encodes CSVSLPQGPNTEAFF.

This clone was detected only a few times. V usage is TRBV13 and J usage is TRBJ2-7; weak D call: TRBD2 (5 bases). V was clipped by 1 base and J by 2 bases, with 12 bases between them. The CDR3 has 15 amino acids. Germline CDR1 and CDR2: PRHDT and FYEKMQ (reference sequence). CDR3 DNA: TGTGCCAGCAGCTTAGTAGGCTCGGGGACCTACGAGCAGTACTTC. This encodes CASSLVGSGTYEQYF.

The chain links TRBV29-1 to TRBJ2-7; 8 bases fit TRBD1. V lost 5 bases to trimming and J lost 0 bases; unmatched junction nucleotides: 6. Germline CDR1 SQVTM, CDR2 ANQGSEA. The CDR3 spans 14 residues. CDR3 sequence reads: CSVFVTGGSYEQYF. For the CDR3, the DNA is TGCAGCGTTTTCGTCACAGGGGGCTCCTACGAGCAGTACTTC.

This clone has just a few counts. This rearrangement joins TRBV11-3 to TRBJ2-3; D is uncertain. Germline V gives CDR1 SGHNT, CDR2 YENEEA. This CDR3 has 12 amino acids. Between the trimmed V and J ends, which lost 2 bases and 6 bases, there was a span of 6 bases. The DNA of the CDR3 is TGTGCCAGCAGCTTAAATCTGGATACGCAGTATTTT. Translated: CASSLNLDTQYF.

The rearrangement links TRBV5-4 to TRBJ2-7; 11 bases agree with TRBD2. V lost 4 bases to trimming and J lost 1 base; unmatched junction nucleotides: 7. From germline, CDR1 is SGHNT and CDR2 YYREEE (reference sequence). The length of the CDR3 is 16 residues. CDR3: CASSHGSSGRSYEQYF. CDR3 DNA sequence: TGTGCCAGCAGCCACGGGTCTAGCGGGAGGTCCTACGAGCAGTACTTC.

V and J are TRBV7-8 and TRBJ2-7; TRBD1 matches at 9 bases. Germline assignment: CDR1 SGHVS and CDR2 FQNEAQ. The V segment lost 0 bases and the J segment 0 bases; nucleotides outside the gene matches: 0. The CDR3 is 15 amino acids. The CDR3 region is CASSLAQGASYEQYF. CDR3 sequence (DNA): TGTGCCAGCAGCTTAGCACAGGGGGCCTCCTACGAGCAGTACTTC.

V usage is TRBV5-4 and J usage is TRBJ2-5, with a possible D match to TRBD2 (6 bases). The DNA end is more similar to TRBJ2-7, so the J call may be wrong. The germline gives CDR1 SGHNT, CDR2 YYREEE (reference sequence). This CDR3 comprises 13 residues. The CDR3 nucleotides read TGTGCCAGCAGCCCGGGACTTGCCTACGAGCAGTACTTC. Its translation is CASSPGLAYEQYF.